This TCR beta chain comes out of a study of T-cell reconstitution after alpha-beta-depleted transplantation in children. This clonotype was observed many times. The CDR3 is 17 residues long. Looked up from germline, CDR1 is SGHTA and CDR2 is FQGNSA. Trimming took off 2 bases at V and 4 bases at J, with 15 bases between the two ends. The library targeted TCRbeta and was prepared with unique molecular identifiers. TCRdb processed the PCR reads anew with MiXCR; each CDR3 protein has one entry. Here the sample spans hundreds of thousands of distinct CDR3 sequences, approximately 8% being singletons. The sequence was obtained from a male patient aged 10-17 years who had a stem cell transplant for acute lymphoblastic leukemia, so the T cells may come from the graft donor. Sequenced here: PBMCs, mostly from graft donor cells, sampled 180 days after TCRalphabeta/CD19-depleted stem cell transplant. This sequence joins TRBV7-2 and TRBJ1-6, with D possibly TRBD1 on 6 matching bases. In DNA, the CDR3 is TGTGCCAGCAGCTTAAAGGGACAAACAGGATATAATTCACCCCTCCACTTT. This encodes CASSLKGQTGYNSPLHF.